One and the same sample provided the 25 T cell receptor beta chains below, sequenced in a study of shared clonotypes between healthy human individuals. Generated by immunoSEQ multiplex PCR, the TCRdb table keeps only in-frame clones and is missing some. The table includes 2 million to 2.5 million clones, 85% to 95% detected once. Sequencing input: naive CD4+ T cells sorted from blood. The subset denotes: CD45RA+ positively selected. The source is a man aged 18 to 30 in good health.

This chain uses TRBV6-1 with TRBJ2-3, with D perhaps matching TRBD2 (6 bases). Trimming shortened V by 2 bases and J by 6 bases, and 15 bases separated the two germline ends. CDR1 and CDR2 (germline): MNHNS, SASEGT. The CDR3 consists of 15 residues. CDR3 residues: CASSEQGGYRDTQYF. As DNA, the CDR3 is TGTGCCAGCAGTGAACAGGGAGGTTATAGGGATACGCAGTATTTT.

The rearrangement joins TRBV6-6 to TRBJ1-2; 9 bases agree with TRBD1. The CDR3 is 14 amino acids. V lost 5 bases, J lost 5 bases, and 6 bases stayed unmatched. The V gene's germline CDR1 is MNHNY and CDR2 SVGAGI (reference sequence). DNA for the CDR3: TGTGCCAGCAGTCCCGACAGGGGGTTATATGGCTACACCTTC. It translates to CASSPDRGLYGYTF.

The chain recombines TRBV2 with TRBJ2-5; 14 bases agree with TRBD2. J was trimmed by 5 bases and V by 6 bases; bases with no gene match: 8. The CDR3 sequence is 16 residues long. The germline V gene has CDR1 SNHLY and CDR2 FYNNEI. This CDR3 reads CASRIGLAGGRETQYF. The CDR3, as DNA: TGTGCCAGCAGGATTGGACTAGCGGGGGGAAGGGAGACCCAGTACTTC.

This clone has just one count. The CDR3 nucleotides read TGTGCCAGCAGCTTATCCGGACCGATAAATGGCTACACCTTC. This translates into CASSLSGPINGYTF. This chain joins TRBV5-8 and TRBJ1-2; D call uncertain. The CDR3 is 14 amino acids. Germline V gene sequence: CDR1 SGHTS, CDR2 YDEGEE. Trimming left V 2 bases short and J 6 bases short, with 14 bases between. Full variable domain (rest looked up from reference TRBV5-8 and TRBJ1-2): EAGVTQSPTHLIKTRGQQATLRCSPISGHTSVYWYQQALGLGLQFLLWYDEGEERNRGNFPPRFSGRQFPNYSSELNVNALELEDSALYLCASSLSGPINGYTFGSGTRLTVV.

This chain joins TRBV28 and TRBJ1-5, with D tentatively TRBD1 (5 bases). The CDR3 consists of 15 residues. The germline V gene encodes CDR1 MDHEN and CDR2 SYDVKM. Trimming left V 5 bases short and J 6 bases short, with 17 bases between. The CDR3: CASSIQGQGLQPQHF. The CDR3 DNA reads TGTGCCAGCAGTATCCAAGGGCAGGGACTTCAGCCCCAGCATTTT. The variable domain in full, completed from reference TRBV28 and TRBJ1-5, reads DVKVTQSSRYLVKRTGEKVFLECVQDMDHENMFWYRQDPGLGLRLIYFSYDVKMKEKGDIPEGYSVSREKKERFSLILESASTNQTSMYLCASSIQGQGLQPQHFGDGTRLSIL.

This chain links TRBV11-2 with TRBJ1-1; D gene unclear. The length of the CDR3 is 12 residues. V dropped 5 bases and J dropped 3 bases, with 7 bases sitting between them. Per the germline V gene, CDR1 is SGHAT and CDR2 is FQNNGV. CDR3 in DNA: TGTGCCAGCAGCCGGTCCCACACTGAAGCTTTCTTT. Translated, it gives CASSRSHTEAFF.

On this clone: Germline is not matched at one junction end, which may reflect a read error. This chain's CDR3 is CASSLDASSYNEQFF. Written as DNA, the CDR3 is TGTGCCAGCAGTTTGGACGCGAGCTCCTACAATGAGCAGTTCTTC. The chain carries TRBV5-4 and TRBJ2-1; D is undetermined. CDR3 length: 15 amino acids. Germline V gene sequence: CDR1 SGHNT, CDR2 YYREEE (reference sequence).

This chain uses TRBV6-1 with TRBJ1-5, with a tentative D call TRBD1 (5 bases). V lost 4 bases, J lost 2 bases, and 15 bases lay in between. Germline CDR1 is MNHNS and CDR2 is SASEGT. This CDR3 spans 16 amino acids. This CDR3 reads CASSGGPGVGNQPQHF. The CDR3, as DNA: TGTGCCAGCAGTGGGGGACCGGGGGTGGGCAATCAGCCCCAGCATTTT.

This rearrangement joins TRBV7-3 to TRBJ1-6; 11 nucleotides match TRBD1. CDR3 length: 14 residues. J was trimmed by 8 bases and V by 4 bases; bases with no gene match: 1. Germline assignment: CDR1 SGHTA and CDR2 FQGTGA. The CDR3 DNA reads TGTGCCAGCAGCTGGACAGGGGGCGATTCACCCCTCCACTTT. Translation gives CASSWTGGDSPLHF. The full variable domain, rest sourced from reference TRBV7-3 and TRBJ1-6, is GAGVSQTPSNKVTEKGKYVELRCDPISGHTALYWYRQSLGQGPEFLIYFQGTGAADDSGLPNDRFFAVRPEGSVSTLKIQRTERGDSAVYLCASSWTGGDSPLHFGNGTRLTVT.

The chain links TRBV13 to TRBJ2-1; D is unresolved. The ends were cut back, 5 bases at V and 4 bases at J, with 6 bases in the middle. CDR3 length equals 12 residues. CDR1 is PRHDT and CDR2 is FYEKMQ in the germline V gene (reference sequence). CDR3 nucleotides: TGTGCCAGCAGCCTGCTGTACAATGAGCAGTTCTTC. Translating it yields CASSLLYNEQFF.

CDR3 nucleotides: TGTGCCAGCAGTGAGGGAAGTATAAGCACAGATACGCAGTATTTT. It yields the protein CASSEGSISTDTQYF. The chain is built from TRBV6-6 and TRBJ2-3, with a tentative D call TRBD2 (5 bases). CDR1 is MNHNY and CDR2 is SVGAGI in the germline V gene (reference sequence). This CDR3 spans 15 amino acids. The V end lost 5 bases, the J end lost 0 bases, and 12 bases lay between the germline ends.

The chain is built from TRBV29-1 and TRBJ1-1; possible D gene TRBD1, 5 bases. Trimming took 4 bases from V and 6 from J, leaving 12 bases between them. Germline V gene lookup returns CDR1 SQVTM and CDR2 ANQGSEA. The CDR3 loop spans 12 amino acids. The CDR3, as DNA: TGCAGCGTTGTCGGAGGGACCGCTGAAGCTTTCTTT. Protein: CSVVGGTAEAFF.

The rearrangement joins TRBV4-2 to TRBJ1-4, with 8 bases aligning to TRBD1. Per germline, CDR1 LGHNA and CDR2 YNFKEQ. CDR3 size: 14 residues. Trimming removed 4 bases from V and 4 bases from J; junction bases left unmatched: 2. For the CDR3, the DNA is TGTGCCAGCAGCCCCGGACAGGGTAATGAAAAACTGTTTTTT. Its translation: CASSPGQGNEKLFF.

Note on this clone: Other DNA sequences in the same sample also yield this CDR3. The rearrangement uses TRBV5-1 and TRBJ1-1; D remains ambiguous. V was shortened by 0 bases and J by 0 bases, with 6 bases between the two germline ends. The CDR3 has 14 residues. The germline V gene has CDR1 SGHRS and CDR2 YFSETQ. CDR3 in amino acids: CASSLETVNTEAFF. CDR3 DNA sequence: TGCGCCAGCAGCTTGGAAACGGTGAACACTGAAGCTTTCTTT.

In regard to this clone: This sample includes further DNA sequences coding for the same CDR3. The chain's CDR3 is CASRLAGRTDTQYF. CDR3 sequence (DNA): TGTGCCAGCAGACTGGCGGGACGCACAGATACGCAGTATTTT. This sequence joins TRBV11-2 and TRBJ2-3; TRBD2 might be the D (6 bases). V lost 6 bases, J lost 1 base, and 11 bases lay in between. Germline V gene lookup returns CDR1 SGHAT and CDR2 FQNNGV. This CDR3 spans 14 amino acids.

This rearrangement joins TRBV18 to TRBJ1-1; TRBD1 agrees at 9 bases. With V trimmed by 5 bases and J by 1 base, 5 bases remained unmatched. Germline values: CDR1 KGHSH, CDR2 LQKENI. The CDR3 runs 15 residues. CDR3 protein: CASSGRTGENTEAFF. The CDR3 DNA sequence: TGTGCCAGCTCAGGACGGACAGGGGAGAACACTGAAGCTTTCTTT. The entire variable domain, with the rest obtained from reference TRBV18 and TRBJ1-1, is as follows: NAGVMQNPRHLVRRRGQEARLRCSPMKGHSHVYWYRQLPEEGLKFMVYLQKENIIDESGMPKERFSAEFPKEGPSILRIQQVVRGDSAAYFCASSGRTGENTEAFFGQGTRLTVV.

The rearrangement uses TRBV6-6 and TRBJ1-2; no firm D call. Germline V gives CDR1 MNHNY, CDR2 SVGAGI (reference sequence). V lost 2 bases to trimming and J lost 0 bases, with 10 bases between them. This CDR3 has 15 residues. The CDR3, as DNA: TGTGCCAGCAGTTACCCCCGGGAAGCTAACTATGGCTACACCTTC. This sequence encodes CASSYPREANYGYTF.

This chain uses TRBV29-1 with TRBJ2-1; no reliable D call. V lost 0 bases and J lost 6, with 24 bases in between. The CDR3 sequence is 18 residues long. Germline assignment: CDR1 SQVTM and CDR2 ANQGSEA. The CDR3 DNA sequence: TGCAGCGTTGAAGATCCGGCCCCCCGCCCCGGCAACAGCAATGAGCAGTTCTTC. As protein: CSVEDPAPRPGNSNEQFF.

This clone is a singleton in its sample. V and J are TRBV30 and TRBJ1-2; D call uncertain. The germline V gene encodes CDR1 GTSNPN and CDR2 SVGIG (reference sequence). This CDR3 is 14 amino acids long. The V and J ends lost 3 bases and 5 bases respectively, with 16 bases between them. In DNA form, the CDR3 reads TGTGCCTGGAGCGGCCTATTGATGGAATATGGCTACACCTTC. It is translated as CAWSGLLMEYGYTF. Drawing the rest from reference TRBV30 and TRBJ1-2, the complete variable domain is SQTIHQWPATLVQPVGSPLSLECTVEGTSNPNLYWYRQAAGRGLQLLFYSVGIGQISSEVPQNLSASRPQDRQFILSSKKLLLSDSGFYLCAWSGLLMEYGYTFGSGTRLTVV.

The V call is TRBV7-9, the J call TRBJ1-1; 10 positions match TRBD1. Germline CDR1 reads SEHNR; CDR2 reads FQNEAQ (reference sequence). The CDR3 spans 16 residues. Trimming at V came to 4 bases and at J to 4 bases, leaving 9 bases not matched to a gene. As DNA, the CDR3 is TGTGCCAGCAGCTCGCCGACAGGGGGCAGCGTCACTGAAGCTTTCTTT. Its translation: CASSSPTGGSVTEAFF.

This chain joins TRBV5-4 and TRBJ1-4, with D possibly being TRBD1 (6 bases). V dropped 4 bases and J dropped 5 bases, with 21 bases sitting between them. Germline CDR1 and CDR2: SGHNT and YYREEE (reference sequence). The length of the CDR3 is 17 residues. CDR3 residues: CASSREPLDSINEKLFF. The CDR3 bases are TGTGCCAGCAGCCGCGAACCATTGGACAGCATAAATGAAAAACTGTTTTTT.

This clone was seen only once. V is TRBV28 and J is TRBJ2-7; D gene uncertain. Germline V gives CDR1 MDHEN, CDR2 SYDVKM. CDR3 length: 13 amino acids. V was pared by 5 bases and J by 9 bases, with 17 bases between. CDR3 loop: CASSPTGPLGQYF. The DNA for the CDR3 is TGTGCCAGCAGTCCCACCGGGCCGCTAGGGCAGTACTTC.

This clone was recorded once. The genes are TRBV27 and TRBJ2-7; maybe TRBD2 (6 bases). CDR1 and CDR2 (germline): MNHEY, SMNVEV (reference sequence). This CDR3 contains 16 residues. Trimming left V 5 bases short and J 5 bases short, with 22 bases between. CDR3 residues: CASSRGVGGSRNEQYF. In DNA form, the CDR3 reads TGTGCCAGCAGTCGAGGGGTCGGAGGGAGTAGGAACGAGCAGTACTTC.

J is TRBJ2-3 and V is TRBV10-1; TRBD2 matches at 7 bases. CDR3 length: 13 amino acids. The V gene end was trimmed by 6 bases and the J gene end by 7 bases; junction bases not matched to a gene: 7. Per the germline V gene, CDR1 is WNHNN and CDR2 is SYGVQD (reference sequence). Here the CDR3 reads CASSAGALNTQYF. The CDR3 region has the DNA TGCGCCAGCAGCGCGGGAGCCCTCAATACGCAGTATTTT.

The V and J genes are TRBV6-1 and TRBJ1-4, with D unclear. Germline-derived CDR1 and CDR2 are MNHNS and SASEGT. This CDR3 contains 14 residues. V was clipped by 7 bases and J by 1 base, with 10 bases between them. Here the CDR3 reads CASTVPGTNEKLFF. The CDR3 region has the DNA TGTGCCAGCACCGTTCCAGGAACTAATGAAAAACTGTTTTTT.